These T cell receptor beta chains were read from a single sample in a study of T cell responses to AZD1222 COVID-19 vaccine. Sequenced by immunoSEQ multiplex PCR; TCRdb stores in-frame clones only, minus some. The sample shows 95,000 to 100,000 clones, about 90% of them seen only once. The specimen was peripheral blood, collected 28 days after the second AZD1222 dose. The receptors were gathered from an adult who received the AZD1222 COVID-19 vaccine. CDR3s leave out the opening cysteine and the closing phenylalanine or tryptophan.

V	J	CDR3
TRBV6-5	TRBJ2-1	ASRASGTNEQF
TRBV28	TRBJ2-2	ASRALANTGELF
TRBV6-5	TRBJ2-1	ASSQGSGPHNEQF
TRBV29-1	TRBJ2-3	SSFAVGTQY
TRBV6-5	TRBJ2-7	ASSGRNSYEQY
TRBV5-1	TRBJ1-1	ASSPRTGGNTEAF
TRBV10-1	TRBJ2-3	ASSEFSFGSTDTQY
TRBV6-1	TRBJ2-7	ASSEEGAVYYEQY
TRBV11-2	TRBJ2-7	ASSFSGGDLYEQY
TRBV27	TRBJ1-2	ASSFRQGSPYGYT
TRBV2	TRBJ2-7	ASSEAGRGSYEQY
TRBV6-5	TRBJ2-5	ASSPDRGQETQY
TRBV6-6	TRBJ2-1	ASSYGIGLNEQF
TRBV2	TRBJ1-2	ASSDTRSYGYT
TRBV9	TRBJ2-7	ASSVELGGSSYEQY
TRBV11-2	TRBJ1-4	ASSPPATNEKLF
TRBV27	TRBJ2-1	ASTQAGTSGSEQF
TRBV18	TRBJ1-6	ASSPYLPGSDSPLH
TRBV10-3	TRBJ1-5	AIGDGNQPQH
TRBV2	TRBJ2-1	ASMRTGRNEQF
TRBV21-1	TRBJ1-1	ASSKGLTGTGSGRTEAF
TRBV6-6	TRBJ1-5	ASSQTHGQNQPQH
TRBV19	TRBJ1-1	ASQFGGNTEAF
TRBV5-8	TRBJ1-5	ASSPSYSNQPQH
TRBV5-1	TRBJ2-1	ASSLAYGLAGVNEQF
TRBV28	TRBJ2-7	ASSFTLLDLSYEQY
TRBV6-1	TRBJ1-4	ASSDRGQAREKLF